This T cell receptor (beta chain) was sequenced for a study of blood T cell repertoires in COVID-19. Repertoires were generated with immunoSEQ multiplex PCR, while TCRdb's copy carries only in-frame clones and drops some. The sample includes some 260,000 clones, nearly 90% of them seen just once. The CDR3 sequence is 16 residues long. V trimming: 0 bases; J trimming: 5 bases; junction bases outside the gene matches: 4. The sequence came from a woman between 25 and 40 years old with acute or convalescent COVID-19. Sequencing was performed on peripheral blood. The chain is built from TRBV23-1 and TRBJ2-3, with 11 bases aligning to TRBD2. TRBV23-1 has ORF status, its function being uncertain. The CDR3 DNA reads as TGCGCCAGCAGTCAATCGACTAGCGGGAAGGTAGATACGCAGTATTTT. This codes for CASSQSTSGKVDTQYF.